This T cell receptor (beta chain) was profiled in a study of blood T cell repertoires in COVID-19. In the study overall: Both acute and convalescent COVID-19 samples were obtained from the United States, Italy and Spain. The cDNA or gDNA used as material had been derived from T cells, B-cell-depleted T cells, or PBMCs.

CDR1 and CDR2 from the germline V gene are LGHNA and YNFKEQ. The ends lost 1 base at V and 3 bases at J; junction bases unmatched: 4. The CDR3 loop spans 17 amino acids. This clone was picked up one time. Study processing details: Reference gene primers were amplified, and this amplification served to estimate nucleated cell counts. This table comes from immunoSEQ multiplex PCR, and its TCRdb copy is limited to in-frame clones, with some not included. V and J calls and clone size come straight from that table; D and trimming were deduced from the DNA. The sample includes over 150,000 clones, more than 75% of them seen just once.

The chain combines TRBV4-2 with TRBJ2-1, with TRBD2 matching 12 bases. The sequencing input was peripheral blood. The receptor comes from a middle-aged man with active or convalescent COVID-19. CDR3 residues: CASSQARTSGDYNEQFF. The CDR3 DNA sequence: TGTGCCAGCAGCCAAGCCCGGACTAGCGGGGACTACAATGAGCAGTTCTTC.